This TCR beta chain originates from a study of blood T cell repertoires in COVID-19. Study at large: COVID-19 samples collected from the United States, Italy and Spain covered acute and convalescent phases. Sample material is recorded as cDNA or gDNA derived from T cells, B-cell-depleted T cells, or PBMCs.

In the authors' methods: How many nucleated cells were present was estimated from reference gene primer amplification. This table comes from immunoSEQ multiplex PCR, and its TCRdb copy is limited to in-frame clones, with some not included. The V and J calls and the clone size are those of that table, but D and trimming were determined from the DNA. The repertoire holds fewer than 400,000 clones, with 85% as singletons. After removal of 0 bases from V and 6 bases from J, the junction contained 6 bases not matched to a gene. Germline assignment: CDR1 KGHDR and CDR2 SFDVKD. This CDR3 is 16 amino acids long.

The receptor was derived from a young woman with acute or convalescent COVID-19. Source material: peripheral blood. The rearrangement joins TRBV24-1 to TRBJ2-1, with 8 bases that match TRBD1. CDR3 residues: CATSDLPGTGINEQFF. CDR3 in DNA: TGTGCCACCAGTGATTTGCCGGGGACAGGAATCAATGAGCAGTTCTTC.